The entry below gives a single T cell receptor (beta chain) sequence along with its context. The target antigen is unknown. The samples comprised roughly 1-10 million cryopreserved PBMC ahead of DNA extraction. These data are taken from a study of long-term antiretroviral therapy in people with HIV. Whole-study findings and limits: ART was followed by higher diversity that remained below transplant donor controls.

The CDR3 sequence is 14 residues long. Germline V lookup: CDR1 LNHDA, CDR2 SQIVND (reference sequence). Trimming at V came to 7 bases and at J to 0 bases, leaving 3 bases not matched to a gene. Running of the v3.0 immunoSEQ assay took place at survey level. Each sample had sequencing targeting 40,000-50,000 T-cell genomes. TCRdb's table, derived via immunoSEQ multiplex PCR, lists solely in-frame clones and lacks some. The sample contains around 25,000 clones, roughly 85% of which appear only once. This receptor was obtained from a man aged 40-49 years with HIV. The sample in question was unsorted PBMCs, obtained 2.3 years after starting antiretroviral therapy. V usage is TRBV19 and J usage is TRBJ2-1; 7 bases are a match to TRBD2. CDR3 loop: CASKAGVSYNEQFF. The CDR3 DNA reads TGTGCCAGTAAGGCGGGAGTCTCCTACAATGAGCAGTTCTTC.